This T cell receptor beta chain comes out of a study of blood T cell repertoires in COVID-19. At the level of the study: Material from acute and convalescent COVID-19 was sourced from the United States, Italy and Spain. Sources were T cells, B-cell-depleted T cells, or PBMCs; the material itself was cDNA or gDNA.

The CDR3 length is 15 residues. V lost 5 bases to trimming and J lost 0 bases, with 11 bases between them. CDR1 is SGHTA and CDR2 is FQGNSA in the germline V gene. Study processing details: Estimation of nucleated cell counts was performed using reference gene primer amplification. Some clones are missing from TCRdb's copy, which holds only in-frame ones; the method was immunoSEQ multiplex PCR. V and J calls and clone size are copied from that table; D and trimming were computed from the DNA. The sample lists 110,000 to 150,000 clones, almost 90% occurring once. This clone has more than one count but fewer than ten.

The chain has TRBV7-2 and TRBJ1-3; possible D gene TRBD1, 5 bases. The specimen was peripheral blood. The receptor was derived from an older woman with acute or convalescent COVID-19. DNA for the CDR3: TGTGCCAGCAGCCGCGACAGTAGCTCTGGAAACACCATATATTTT. It encodes CASSRDSSSGNTIYF.